A single sample gave rise to the 19 T cell receptor beta chains below, sequenced in a study of identical twins. TCRdb itself ran the 5' RACE reads through MiXCR, one entry per CDR3 protein. The sample holds fewer than 250,000 distinct CDR3 sequences; around 7.6% are singletons and the top ten take under 7%. This same sample was also taken into another study, of yellow fever vaccine responses in identical twins.

Sequences were obtained from CD8+ T cells sorted from blood. All receptors come from a woman between 18 and 30 years old in good health.

This clonotype showed up many times. The V and J genes are TRBV4-1 and TRBJ2-1; D unclear. CDR1 and CDR2 (germline): MGHRA, YSYEKL. V was trimmed by 1 base and J by 5 bases, leaving 15 bases between them. CDR3 length: 16 amino acids. The DNA of the CDR3 is TGCGCCAGCAGCCAAGGCGAAATGCGGTCCGACAATGAGCAGTTCTTC. Translation gives CASSQGEMRSDNEQFF.

The gene calls are TRBV4-2 and TRBJ2-3, with TRBD1 as a possible D gene (6 bases). Germline-derived CDR1 and CDR2 are LGHNA and YNFKEQ. The CDR3 is made up of 16 amino acids. The ends were cut back, 0 bases at V and 4 bases at J, with 14 bases in the middle. The CDR3 sequence is CASSQERRTASDTQYF. The DNA of the CDR3 is TGTGCCAGCAGCCAAGAAAGAAGGACAGCATCAGATACGCAGTATTTT.

The chain joins TRBV2 to TRBJ1-1; D uncertain. The CDR3 length is 13 residues. From germline, CDR1 is SNHLY and CDR2 FYNNEI. V lost 3 bases to trimming and J lost 2 bases, with 7 bases between them. The DNA for the CDR3 is TGTGCCAGCAGTGAGAGGTTAAACACTGAAGCTTTCTTT. Its protein is CASSERLNTEAFF.

V gene TRBV13 combines with J gene TRBJ2-7; D tentatively fits TRBD1 or TRBD2 (6 bases each). There are 16 residues in the CDR3. Germline values: CDR1 PRHDT, CDR2 FYEKMQ (reference sequence). V lost 5 bases and J 5 bases, leaving 22 bases between the germline ends. The CDR3 nucleotides are TGTGCCAGCAGCCCCGCATCTTACAGGGCGGGAAACGAGCAGTACTTC. Translating it yields CASSPASYRAGNEQYF.

This clonotype was observed a handful of times. CDR3: CASSPLHGPTARETQYF. CDR3 DNA sequence: TGTGCCAGCAGCCCATTACATGGACCTACAGCACGGGAGACCCAGTACTTC. The chain employs TRBV7-2 and TRBJ2-5; D is unclear. CDR3 length: 17 residues. Germline values: CDR1 SGHTA, CDR2 FQGNSA. Trimming removed 5 bases from V and 5 bases from J, with 24 bases in between.

This clonotype was counted at least ten times. Compared with germline, one end of the junction differs, possibly owing to a read error. The chain links TRBV12-3 or TRBV12-4 to TRBJ2-5, with 7 bases matching TRBD2. This CDR3 is built from 11 residues. The DNA for the CDR3 is TGTGCCAGCAGTTTAAGCGGGGATCCGGACTTC. It is translated as CASSLSGDPDF.

A note on this clonotype: A junction end diverges from the germline sequence, so it may reflect a read error. J is TRBJ2-3 and V is TRBV7-9, with D possibly being TRBD1 (5 bases). Germline assignment: CDR1 SEHNR and CDR2 FQNEAQ (reference sequence). The CDR3 is 14 amino acids. The CDR3 DNA follows: TGTGCCGGCAGGGTGGGCCGAGGCACAGATACGCAGTATTTT. This codes for CAGRVGRGTDTQYF. Full variable domain (rest looked up from reference TRBV7-9 and TRBJ2-3): DTGVSQNPRHKITKRGQNVTFRCDPISEHNRLYWYRQTLGQGPEFLTYFQNEAQLEKSRLLSDRFSAERPKGSFSTLEIQRTEQGDSAMYLCAGRVGRGTDTQYFGPGTRLTVL.

This clonotype was picked up a small number of times. V usage is TRBV6-5 and J usage is TRBJ1-2; D gene uncertain. V was shortened by 0 bases and J by 3 bases, with 5 bases between the two germline ends. The CDR3 extends over 13 amino acids. The germline CDR1 and CDR2 sequences are MNHEY and SVGAGI. This chain's CDR3 is CASSYSEDYGYTF. The CDR3 DNA is TGTGCCAGCAGTTACTCAGAGGACTATGGCTACACCTTC.

V gene TRBV14 combines with J gene TRBJ2-2, with 9 bases identical to TRBD1. The length of the CDR3 is 16 residues. CDR1 and CDR2 from the germline V gene are SGHDN and FVKESK. Trimming cost V 1 base and J 4 bases; bases outside gene matches: 4. This CDR3 is CASSQVGQGITGELFF. The CDR3 nucleotides read TGTGCCAGCAGCCAAGTCGGACAGGGGATCACCGGGGAGCTGTTTTTT.

This clonotype was seen a few times. The chain carries TRBV28 and TRBJ1-6, with 7 bases matching TRBD1. V was clipped by 5 bases and J by 10 bases; unmatched bases: 5. Germline loops: CDR1 MDHEN, CDR2 SYDVKM. The length of the CDR3 is 13 residues. CDR3 DNA: TGTGCCAGCAGTCCCGGGACAGCCTCACCCCTCCACTTT. Protein sequence: CASSPGTASPLHF.

The table lists this clonotype with many counts. The chain employs TRBV12-3 or TRBV12-4 and TRBJ2-7; D unresolved. This CDR3 comprises 13 residues. Trimming stripped 6 bases from V and 5 bases from J, with 14 bases between. The CDR3 loop reads CASSSGLQNEQYF. In DNA form, the CDR3 reads TGTGCCAGCAGCTCCGGGCTACAGAACGAGCAGTACTTC.

This clonotype has only a few counts. The genes are TRBV28 and TRBJ2-1, with 7 bases identical to TRBD1. This CDR3 is 17 amino acids long. V was clipped by 2 bases and J by 6 bases; unmatched bases: 13. Germline CDR1 is MDHEN and CDR2 is SYDVKM. This chain's CDR3 is CASSLGRGQSRANEQFF. CDR3 DNA sequence: TGTGCCAGCAGTTTAGGCAGGGGACAGTCAAGGGCCAATGAGCAGTTCTTC. Filled out from reference TRBV28 and TRBJ2-1, the complete variable domain reads DVKVTQSSRYLVKRTGEKVFLECVQDMDHENMFWYRQDPGLGLRLIYFSYDVKMKEKGDIPEGYSVSREKKERFSLILESASTNQTSMYLCASSLGRGQSRANEQFFGPGTRLTVL.

This clonotype was detected many times. The gene calls are TRBV5-6 and TRBJ2-1, with 7 nucleotides matching TRBD1. Germline V gene lookup returns CDR1 SGHDT and CDR2 YYEEEE. The CDR3 is 15 residues long. J lost 6 bases, V lost 0 bases, and 6 bases had no gene match. CDR3 amino acids: CASSLGQGYINEQFF. The CDR3 DNA reads as TGTGCCAGCAGCTTGGGACAGGGCTATATCAATGAGCAGTTCTTC.

The V gene is TRBV27, the J gene TRBJ2-3; a weak D match, TRBD2 (5 bases). The CDR3 contains 15 residues. V gave up 0 bases and J gave up 4 bases, with 11 bases separating them. In germline, CDR1 is MNHEY, CDR2 SMNVEV (reference sequence). CDR3 DNA: TGTGCCAGCAGTTTATCGACGGCGGGCCCAGATACGCAGTATTTT. It is translated as CASSLSTAGPDTQYF.

V gene TRBV2 combines with J gene TRBJ2-1; D may be TRBD2 (6 bases). V shed 3 bases and J shed 4 bases, with 13 bases lying between them. The CDR3 is 15 residues long. Looked up from germline, CDR1 is SNHLY and CDR2 is FYNNEI. The CDR3 DNA sequence: TGTGCCAGCAGTGAGGGGCGGGATTATTACAATGAGCAGTTCTTC. It translates to CASSEGRDYYNEQFF. The variable domain in full, with the rest retrieved from reference TRBV2 and TRBJ2-1, is EPEVTQTPSHQVTQMGQEVILRCVPISNHLYFYWYRQILGQKVEFLVSFYNNEISEKSEIFDDQFSVERPDGSNFTLKIRSTKLEDSAMYFCASSEGRDYYNEQFFGPGTRLTVL.

This chain joins TRBV6-1 and TRBJ2-1, with unresolved D. This CDR3 has 17 residues. In germline, CDR1 is MNHNS, CDR2 SASEGT. With 2 bases removed from V and 6 bases from J, the gap between germline ends came to 20 bases. The CDR3 nucleotides read TGTGCCAGCAGTGAAATCTGGGCGACTGTGGGGTCCAATGAGCAGTTCTTC. Its translation is CASSEIWATVGSNEQFF.

This clonotype was observed a few times. V usage is TRBV4-1 and J usage is TRBJ2-3, with 10 bases fitting TRBD2. CDR1 is MGHRA, CDR2 YSYEKL, per germline. V was clipped by 4 bases and J by 5 bases; unmatched bases: 9. This CDR3 has 16 amino acids. The CDR3 DNA is TGCGCCAGCAGCCTCCGGCTAGCGGGAGTGGAAGATACGCAGTATTTT. Amino acids: CASSLRLAGVEDTQYF.

There are a few counts of this clonotype. The V and J genes are TRBV10-3 and TRBJ2-5, with D possibly matching TRBD2 (6 bases). This CDR3 contains 14 residues. Germline assignment: CDR1 ENHRY and CDR2 SYGVKD. V was trimmed by 3 bases and J by 2 bases, leaving 10 bases between them. The CDR3 here is CAISDNSGQETQYF. DNA for the CDR3: TGTGCCATCAGTGATAATAGCGGACAAGAGACCCAGTACTTC.

This sequence joins TRBV10-3 and TRBJ2-5; 10 bases are shared with TRBD2. CDR1 ENHRY and CDR2 SYGVKD come from the germline V gene. The ends lost 3 bases at V and 0 bases at J; junction bases unmatched: 7. The CDR3 has 17 amino acids. The CDR3 is CAISDLGTSVDQETQYF. The CDR3 DNA sequence: TGTGCCATCAGTGACCTTGGGACTAGCGTAGACCAAGAGACCCAGTACTTC.